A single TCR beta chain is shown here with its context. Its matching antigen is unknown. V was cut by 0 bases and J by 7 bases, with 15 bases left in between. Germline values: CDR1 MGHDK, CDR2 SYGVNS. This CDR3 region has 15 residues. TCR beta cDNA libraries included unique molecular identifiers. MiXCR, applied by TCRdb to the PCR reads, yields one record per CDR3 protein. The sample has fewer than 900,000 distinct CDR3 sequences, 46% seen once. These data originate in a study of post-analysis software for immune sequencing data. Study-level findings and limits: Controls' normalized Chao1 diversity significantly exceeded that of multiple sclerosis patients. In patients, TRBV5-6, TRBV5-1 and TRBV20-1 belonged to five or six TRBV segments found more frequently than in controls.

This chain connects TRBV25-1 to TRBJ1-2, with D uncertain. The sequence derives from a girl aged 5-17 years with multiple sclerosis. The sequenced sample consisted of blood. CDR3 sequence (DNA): TGTGCCAGCAGTGAATATCCGGGCCCTCCACTTGGCTACACCTTC. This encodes CASSEYPGPPLGYTF.